The 5 T cell receptor beta chains below all came from one sample that was sequenced in a study of low-dose radiotherapy and immunotherapy resistance in tumors. First-strand cDNA relied on TRAV- and TRBV-specific primers spanning alpha and beta chains. It was with a constant-region primer and a V-primer adapter that TCRs were amplified over around 19 PCR cycles. TCRdb reprocessed the reads with MiXCR, giving one entry per CDR3 protein. Of more than 10,000 distinct CDR3 sequences listed, about three fifths are singletons. All receptors come from a human donor with advanced metastatic prostate, ovarian, gallbladder or colorectal cancer (not recorded which). This table probably holds off-target reads from a library built for another chain.

J is TRBJ2-2 and V is TRBV6-2 or TRBV6-3; 9 nucleotides agree with TRBD1. V lost 7 bases and J lost 7; bases outside the gene matches: 10. Germline V gene lookup returns CDR1 MNHEY and CDR2 SVGEGT. The CDR3 totals 15 residues. CDR3 protein: CASKAWTGEVGELFF. The CDR3 region has the DNA TGTGCCAGCAAGGCCTGGACAGGGGAGGTCGGGGAGCTGTTTTTT.

The chain combines TRBV7-8 with TRBJ2-1; D remains ambiguous. Germline V gives CDR1 SGHVS, CDR2 FQNEAQ. This CDR3 comprises 13 residues. Trimming removed 3 bases at V and 4 bases at J, with 7 bases between. In nucleotides, the CDR3 is TGTGCCAGCAGCTTGGGTGCTTACAATGAGCAGTTCTTC. Translated: CASSLGAYNEQFF.

The CDR3: CASRIRTIYSNQPQHF. As DNA, the CDR3 is TGTGCCAGCAGGATAAGAACCATTTATAGCAATCAGCCCCAGCATTTT. The chain links TRBV28 to TRBJ1-5; unclear D gene. CDR3 length: 16 residues. The germline CDR1 and CDR2 sequences are MDHEN and SYDVKM. V was shortened by 6 bases and J by 0 bases, with 15 bases between the two germline ends.

The chain employs TRBV2 and TRBJ1-5; TRBD1 aligns across 7 bases. The CDR3 loop spans 13 amino acids. Losses at the gene ends were 7 bases for V and 3 bases for J; bases not matched to a gene: 3. CDR1 and CDR2 from the germline V gene are SNHLY and FYNNEI. The CDR3 here is CASTGQPNQPQHF. CDR3 in DNA: TGTGCCAGCACGGGACAGCCCAATCAGCCCCAGCATTTT.

The V gene is TRBV28, the J gene TRBJ2-2; D not certain. This CDR3 is built from 16 residues. The germline V and J ends were trimmed by 3 bases and 8 bases, with 19 bases remaining between them. The germline V gene encodes CDR1 MDHEN and CDR2 SYDVKM. The CDR3 DNA is TGTGCCAGCAGTTTCTACAAGTATACGTTTGATGGGGAGCTGTTTTTT. Its translation is CASSFYKYTFDGELFF.